These T cell receptor beta chains were read from a single sample in a study of T-cell reconstitution after alpha-beta-depleted transplantation in children. TCRdb reprocessed the PCR reads via MiXCR and lists one record per CDR3 protein. The sample contains approximately 490,000 distinct CDR3 sequences, approximately 12% of which appear only once. The starting material was PBMCs from the stem cell graft donor, obtained from the stem cell graft. The receptor source for this set is a human donor who donated a stem cell graft to a child with combined immunodeficiency. Each CDR3 is given with its conserved first and last residue. The D gene is left open where the match is weak. Expanded clones are given a class, and other clones once, few, many or no size at all.

j_call: TRBJ2-3
v_call: TRBV4-2
d_call: TRBD2
clone_size: few
cdr3_aa: CASSQDRAGGLADTQYF
cdr3_nt: TGTGCCAGCAGCCAAGATCGCGCGGGGGGGCTCGCAGATACGCAGTATTTT

j_call: TRBJ2-3
v_call: TRBV7-3
d_call: TRBD1
clone_size: .
cdr3_aa: CASSKYGTGGKFTDTQYF
cdr3_nt: TGTGCCAGCAGCAAGTATGGGACAGGAGGCAAGTTTACAGATACGCAGTATTTT

j_call: TRBJ1-1
v_call: TRBV2
d_call: .
clone_size: few
cdr3_aa: CASSVEGRGTEAFF
cdr3_nt: TGTGCCAGCAGTGTTGAGGGGAGGGGGACTGAAGCTTTCTTT

j_call: TRBJ2-7
v_call: TRBV12-3/TRBV12-4
d_call: .
clone_size: .
cdr3_aa: CASSSAGSYEQYF
cdr3_nt: TGTGCCAGCAGTTCGGCGGGGTCCTACGAGCAGTACTTC

j_call: TRBJ2-1
v_call: TRBV24-1
d_call: .
clone_size: many
cdr3_aa: CATSDSWSSYNEQFF
cdr3_nt: TGTGCCACCAGTGACTCCTGGTCCTCCTACAATGAGCAGTTCTTC

j_call: TRBJ1-5
v_call: TRBV20-1
d_call: .
clone_size: .
cdr3_aa: CSARDFRQSNQPQHF
cdr3_nt: TGCAGTGCTAGAGATTTTAGGCAGAGCAATCAGCCCCAGCATTTT

j_call: TRBJ2-7
v_call: TRBV12-3/TRBV12-4
d_call: TRBD2
clone_size: .
cdr3_aa: CASSSWGWAGGWHEQYF
cdr3_nt: TGTGCCAGCAGTTCTTGGGGCTGGGCGGGGGGGTGGCACGAGCAGTACTTC

j_call: TRBJ2-7
v_call: TRBV12-3/TRBV12-4
d_call: TRBD2
clone_size: many
cdr3_aa: CASSPGGRAVYEQYF
cdr3_nt: TGTGCCAGCAGTCCGGGGGGGAGGGCCGTCTACGAGCAGTACTTC

j_call: TRBJ2-7
v_call: TRBV5-1
d_call: TRBD1
clone_size: few
cdr3_aa: CASSGWDRVSYEQYF
cdr3_nt: TGCGCCAGCAGCGGTTGGGACAGGGTAAGCTACGAGCAGTACTTC

j_call: TRBJ1-1
v_call: TRBV4-3
d_call: .
clone_size: .
cdr3_aa: CASSRANVGNTEAFF
cdr3_nt: TGCGCCAGCAGCCGGGCCAATGTTGGGAACACTGAAGCTTTCTTT

j_call: TRBJ2-3
v_call: TRBV12-3/TRBV12-4
d_call: TRBD2
clone_size: many
cdr3_aa: CASSTTSGVQDTQYF
cdr3_nt: TGTGCCAGCAGTACGACTAGCGGCGTTCAAGATACGCAGTATTTT

j_call: TRBJ1-1
v_call: TRBV9
d_call: TRBD1
clone_size: few
cdr3_aa: CASSPFATGAGNTEAFF
cdr3_nt: TGTGCCAGCAGCCCTTTTGCGACAGGGGCTGGGAACACTGAAGCTTTCTTT

j_call: TRBJ2-5
v_call: TRBV24-1
d_call: .
clone_size: many
cdr3_aa: CATSVRQGFMETQYF
cdr3_nt: TGTGCCACCAGTGTACGTCAGGGATTCATGGAGACCCAGTACTTC

j_call: TRBJ1-2
v_call: TRBV4-3
d_call: .
clone_size: .
cdr3_aa: CASSQGTGKYYGYTF
cdr3_nt: TGCGCCAGCAGCCAAGGGACGGGGAAGTATTATGGCTACACCTTC

j_call: TRBJ2-7
v_call: TRBV7-6
d_call: TRBD1
clone_size: few
cdr3_aa: CASSSRFSGTGPYEQYF
cdr3_nt: TGTGCCAGCAGCTCGCGGTTCTCCGGGACAGGGCCCTACGAGCAGTACTTC

j_call: TRBJ1-1
v_call: TRBV3-1
d_call: TRBD1
clone_size: many
cdr3_aa: CASSTTGGGTEAFF
cdr3_nt: TGTGCCAGCAGCACGACAGGGGGTGGGACTGAAGCTTTCTTT

j_call: TRBJ1-2
v_call: TRBV9
d_call: TRBD1
clone_size: few
cdr3_aa: CASSVGQGYGYTF
cdr3_nt: TGTGCCAGCAGCGTGGGACAGGGGTATGGCTACACCTTC

j_call: TRBJ2-1
v_call: TRBV24-1
d_call: .
clone_size: few
cdr3_aa: CATSDPRNEQFF
cdr3_nt: TGTGCCACCAGTGACCCTAGGAATGAGCAGTTCTTC

j_call: TRBJ1-1
v_call: TRBV12-3/TRBV12-4
d_call: .
clone_size: few
cdr3_aa: CASSRPFGGHTEAFF
cdr3_nt: TGTGCCAGCAGTAGGCCCTTCGGGGGCCACACTGAAGCTTTCTTT

j_call: TRBJ1-5
v_call: TRBV10-3
d_call: .
clone_size: .
cdr3_aa: CAISESGDSGGPQHF
cdr3_nt: TGTGCCATCAGTGAGTCGGGGGATTCCGGGGGGCCCCAGCATTTT

j_call: TRBJ2-1
v_call: TRBV12-3/TRBV12-4
d_call: .
clone_size: .
cdr3_aa: CASSAAYNEQFF
cdr3_nt: TGTGCCAGCAGTGCGGCATACAATGAGCAGTTCTTC

j_call: TRBJ2-7
v_call: TRBV13
d_call: .
clone_size: .
cdr3_aa: CASRSTGREQYF
cdr3_nt: TGTGCCAGCAGATCCACAGGGAGAGAGCAGTACTTC

j_call: TRBJ2-5
v_call: TRBV6-1
d_call: .
clone_size: many
cdr3_aa: CASSRRGETQYF
cdr3_nt: TGTGCCAGCAGTAGAAGGGGAGAGACCCAGTACTTC

j_call: TRBJ2-1
v_call: TRBV27
d_call: TRBD1
clone_size: .
cdr3_aa: CASSLTGTGRDNEQFF
cdr3_nt: TGTGCCAGCAGTCTCACCGGGACAGGGCGCGACAATGAGCAGTTCTTC

j_call: TRBJ2-2
v_call: TRBV12-3/TRBV12-4
d_call: .
clone_size: many
cdr3_aa: CASSLAPGAVGELFF
cdr3_nt: TGTGCCAGCAGTTTAGCGCCGGGAGCGGTCGGGGAGCTGTTTTTT

j_call: TRBJ2-7
v_call: TRBV9
d_call: TRBD1
clone_size: few
cdr3_aa: CASSTRDRPYEQYF
cdr3_nt: TGTGCCAGCAGCACCCGGGACAGACCCTACGAGCAGTACTTC

j_call: TRBJ2-2
v_call: TRBV9
d_call: .
clone_size: many
cdr3_aa: CASSVSRGTGELFF
cdr3_nt: TGTGCCAGTAGCGTATCCAGGGGTACCGGGGAGCTGTTTTTT

j_call: TRBJ2-1
v_call: TRBV27
d_call: .
clone_size: many
cdr3_aa: CASSLSVANEQFF
cdr3_nt: TGTGCCAGCAGTTTATCGGTGGCCAATGAGCAGTTCTTC